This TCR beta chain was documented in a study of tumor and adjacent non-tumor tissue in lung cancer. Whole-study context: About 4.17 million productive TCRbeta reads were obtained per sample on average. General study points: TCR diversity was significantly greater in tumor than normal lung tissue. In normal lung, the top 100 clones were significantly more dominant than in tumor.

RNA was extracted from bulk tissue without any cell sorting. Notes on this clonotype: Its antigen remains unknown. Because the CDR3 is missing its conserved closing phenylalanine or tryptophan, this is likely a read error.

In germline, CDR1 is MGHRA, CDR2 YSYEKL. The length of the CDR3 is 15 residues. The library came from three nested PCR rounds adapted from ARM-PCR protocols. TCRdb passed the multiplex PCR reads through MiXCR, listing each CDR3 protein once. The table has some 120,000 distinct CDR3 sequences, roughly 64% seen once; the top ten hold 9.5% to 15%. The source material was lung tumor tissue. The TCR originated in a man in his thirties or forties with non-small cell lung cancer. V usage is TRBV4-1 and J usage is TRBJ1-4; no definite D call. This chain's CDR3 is CANSPYSSTNEKLFI. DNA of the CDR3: TGCGCCAACAGCCCCTACAGCTCAACTAATGAAAAACTGTTTATT.